The source of this TCR beta chain is a study of blood T cell repertoires in COVID-19. The count of this clone is one. CDR3 size: 16 residues. The J segment lost 4 bases and the V segment lost 0 bases, leaving 2 bases of the junction unmatched. The germline gives CDR1 MNHEY, CDR2 SVGAGI. Per the original methods: Using reference gene primer amplification, nucleated cell counts were estimated. The table came from immunoSEQ multiplex PCR; TCRdb's copy has only in-frame clones and leaves some out. V and J calls plus clone size are reproduced from that table; the DNA served to infer D and trimming. The repertoire holds 250,000 to 350,000 clones, with about 85% as singletons.

The gene calls are TRBV6-5 and TRBJ2-1; TRBD2 agrees at 11 bases. This clonotype originated in a young man with active or convalescent COVID-19. The specimen was peripheral blood. CDR3 in DNA: TGTGCCAGCAGTTACTCGACTAGCGGGACGTACAATGAGCAGTTCTTC. Protein: CASSYSTSGTYNEQFF.